This TCR beta chain stems from a study of shared clonotypes between healthy human individuals. Study-level background: Each donor contributed plates that comprised three CD4 naive, three CD4 memory, two CD8 naive and one CD8 memory.

This clone was detected only a few times. Germline values: CDR1 MNHEY, CDR2 SMNVEV (reference sequence). The germline V and J ends were trimmed by 5 bases and 1 base, with 12 bases remaining between them. This CDR3 spans 15 amino acids. Authors' methods: From ImmunoSEQ came sequences covering only the junction and carrying no quality scores, so filtering differed. Some clones are missing from TCRdb's copy, which holds only in-frame ones; the method was immunoSEQ multiplex PCR. That table supplies the V and J calls and clone size; D and trimming were determined from the DNA. The sample records about 340,000 clones, around 70% being singletons.

This sequence joins TRBV27 and TRBJ2-1; possibly TRBD2 for D (6 bases). This clonotype was sampled from a man in his thirties or forties in good health. The specimen sequenced was memory CD4+ T cells sorted from blood. Subset indicated: CD45RA-negative fraction. CDR3 in DNA: TGTGCCAGCAGTCCGATAGCGGAATCCTACAATGAGCAGTTCTTC. Its translation is CASSPIAESYNEQFF.